What follows is one T cell receptor (beta chain) and its context. Looked up from germline, CDR1 is MDHEN and CDR2 is SYDVKM. This CDR3 spans 14 amino acids. V lost 5 bases to trimming and J lost 4 bases; unmatched junction nucleotides: 5. This specimen comes from a study of cytomegalovirus exposure and HLA in healthy donors. Though nominally healthy at sampling, donors likely had unrecorded immune exposures. The PCR ran on 60 Vbeta and 13 Jbeta primers. Original data processing: There were about 80 million unique TCR beta chains by a later count, and 8.5 million to 14 million of them were shared. Clones were read by immunoSEQ multiplex PCR, and TCRdb kept only the in-frame ones, dropping some. Clone size and V and J calls were adopted from that table, with D and trimming inferred from the DNA. The sample lists fewer than 150,000 clones, approximately 80% seen once, with about 6.6% in the top ten.

The receptor comes from a woman in her forties in good health and CMV-seropositive. The sample was PBMCs. The chain recombines TRBV28 with TRBJ2-7; TRBD1 matches at 10 bases. Here the CDR3 DNA reads TGTGCCAGCAGTCCCTGGGACAGGGGATACGAGCAGTACTTC. Its translation is CASSPWDRGYEQYF. The full variable domain, in which reference TRBV28 and TRBJ2-7 provide the parts outside the CDR3, is DVKVTQSSRYLVKRTGEKVFLECVQDMDHENMFWYRQDPGLGLRLIYFSYDVKMKEKGDIPEGYSVSREKKERFSLILESASTNQTSMYLCASSPWDRGYEQYFGPGTRLTVT.